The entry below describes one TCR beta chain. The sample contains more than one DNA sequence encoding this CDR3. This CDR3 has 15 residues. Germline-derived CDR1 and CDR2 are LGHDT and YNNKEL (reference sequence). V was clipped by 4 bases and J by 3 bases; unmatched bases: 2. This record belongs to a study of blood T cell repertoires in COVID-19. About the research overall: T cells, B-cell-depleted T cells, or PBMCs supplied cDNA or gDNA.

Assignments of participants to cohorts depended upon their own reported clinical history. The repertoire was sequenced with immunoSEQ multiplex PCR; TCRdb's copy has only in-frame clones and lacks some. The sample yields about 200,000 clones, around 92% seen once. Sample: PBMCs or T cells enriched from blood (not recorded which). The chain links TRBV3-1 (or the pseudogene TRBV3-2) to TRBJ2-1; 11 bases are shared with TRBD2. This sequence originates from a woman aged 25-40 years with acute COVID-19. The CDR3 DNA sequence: TGTGCCAGCAGCCTGCTAGCGGGGGGCTACAATGAGCAGTTCTTC. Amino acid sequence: CASSLLAGGYNEQFF.